The TCR delta chain described here comes from a study of gamma-delta chains in newborns, infants, children. Across the whole study: Polyclonal expansion of innate γδ T cells after birth follows microbial exposure.

TCRdb reanalyzed the reads using CATT. The sample holds 9,100 or so delta-chain clones, approximately 1.5% seen once. This clone is judged medium-sized. The TCR sequence derives from a child who was a newborn, infant or young child, either healthy, febrile or measles-vaccinated (not recorded which). The specimen was blood.

CDR3 DNA sequence: TGTGCTCTTGGGGAACCCCCATTACACGGGATACGCGGGAATTGGTACACCGATAAACTCATCTTT. This encodes CALGEPPLHGIRGNWYTDKLIF. The chain couples TRDV1 to TRDJ1; 8 nucleotides line up with TRDD3. The CDR3 consists of 22 residues. With 1 base clipped from V and 0 bases from J, the junction kept 22 bases outside the gene matches. Germline V gene sequence: CDR1 TSWWSYY, CDR2 QGS.